The 12 T cell receptor beta chains reported below all come from one sample, sequenced in a study of blood T cell repertoires in COVID-19. Assay: immunoSEQ multiplex PCR; the TCRdb copy retains only in-frame clones and omits some. The sample consists of 65,000 to 90,000 clones, 80% to 95% of them appearing once. The sample consisted of peripheral blood. The origin of the receptors is a human donor in a cohort sampled during active COVID-19.

V and J are TRBV18 and TRBJ1-1; perhaps TRBD1 as D (5 bases). V shed 3 bases and J shed 7 bases, with 15 bases lying between them. The CDR3 runs to 14 residues. The germline gives CDR1 KGHSH, CDR2 LQKENI. CDR3 in amino acids: CASSPLSTASEAFF. CDR3 nucleotide sequence: TGTGCCAGCTCACCCTTATCGACAGCTAGTGAAGCTTTCTTT.

This clone was seen only once. The chain joins TRBV4-3 to TRBJ1-3, with D perhaps TRBD1 (5 bases). The V end lost 4 bases, the J end lost 0 bases, and 10 bases lay between the germline ends. Germline V gene data show CDR1 as LGHNA and CDR2 as YSLEER. The CDR3 length is 15 residues. CDR3 DNA: TGCGCCAGCAGCCTCGGACATGGCTCTGGAAACACCATATATTTT. Translated: CASSLGHGSGNTIYF.

The J gene is TRBJ2-3, the V gene TRBV11-3, with 8 nucleotides matching TRBD2. Looked up from germline, CDR1 is SGHNT and CDR2 is YENEEA. The CDR3 loop spans 15 amino acids. V was clipped by 2 bases and J by 6 bases; unmatched bases: 7. The CDR3 is CASSLTGGAGDTQYF. CDR3 DNA sequence: TGTGCCAGCAGCTTAACCGGGGGGGCTGGGGATACGCAGTATTTT.

The rearrangement links TRBV5-4 to TRBJ1-5, with no clear D. The CDR3 contains 15 residues. Germline V gene lookup returns CDR1 SGHNT and CDR2 YYREEE (reference sequence). Trimming left V 0 bases short and J 1 base short, with 8 bases between. The CDR3 loop reads CASSLAGMSNQPQHF. CDR3 bases: TGTGCCAGCAGCTTGGCAGGAATGAGCAATCAGCCCCAGCATTTT.

The genes are TRBV7-9 and TRBJ2-5, with unresolved D. Germline V gene data show CDR1 as SEHNR and CDR2 as FQNEAQ (reference sequence). CDR3 length: 14 amino acids. Trimming took off 2 bases at V and 5 bases at J, with 12 bases between the two ends. The CDR3: CASSLSTGFETQYF. The CDR3 region has the DNA TGTGCCAGCAGCTTATCGACGGGTTTTGAGACCCAGTACTTC.

The chain recombines TRBV6-5 with TRBJ1-1; TRBD1 is a possible D gene (6 bases). The CDR3 has 15 residues. Trimming shortened V by 6 bases and J by 5 bases, and 19 bases separated the two germline ends. CDR1 is MNHEY and CDR2 is SVGAGI in the germline V gene. The CDR3 DNA follows: TGTGCCAGCAGACCGCCTACAGGGAGTCGAACTGAAGCTTTCTTT. It translates to CASRPPTGSRTEAFF.

This clone was detected only once. In nucleotides, the CDR3 is TGTGCTAGTGGTTTAAGTCCAGTAACTAATGAAAAACTGTTTTTT. Amino acids: CASGLSPVTNEKLFF. The chain employs TRBV12-5 and TRBJ1-4; no clear D. Germline assignment: CDR1 LGHNT and CDR2 FRNRAP. Trimming shortened V by 3 bases and J by 1 base, and 9 bases separated the two germline ends. This CDR3 contains 15 residues.

This clone was seen just once. The J gene is TRBJ2-7, the V gene TRBV29-1, with TRBD2 as a possible D gene (5 bases). Trimming stripped 4 bases from V and 3 bases from J, with 10 bases between. The CDR3 runs 12 residues. CDR1 SQVTM and CDR2 ANQGSEA come from the germline V gene. The CDR3 is CSVVASNYEQYF. CDR3 bases: TGCAGCGTTGTAGCGAGTAACTACGAGCAGTACTTC.

This clone was detected once. CDR3: CASSGETGGLRNNQPQHF. CDR3 bases: TGTGCCAGTAGTGGGGAGACAGGGGGCTTGAGGAACAATCAGCCCCAGCATTTT. The chain carries TRBV19 and TRBJ1-5; 10 nucleotides match TRBD1. CDR3 length: 18 amino acids. CDR1 and CDR2 from the germline V gene are LNHDA and SQIVND (reference sequence). V trimming: 5 bases; J trimming: 3 bases; junction bases outside the gene matches: 13.

The V and J genes are TRBV3-1 (or the pseudogene TRBV3-2) and TRBJ2-7; 9 bases fit TRBD2. The CDR3 is 15 residues long. The J segment lost 2 bases and the V segment lost 1 base, leaving 3 bases of the junction unmatched. Germline-derived CDR1 and CDR2 are LGHDT and YNNKEL (reference sequence). The CDR3 bases are TGTGCCAGCAGCCAAGGGATAGCGGGAGCCTACGAGCAGTACTTC. It specifies CASSQGIAGAYEQYF.

Only a few counts were recorded for this clone. The V gene is TRBV7-9, the J gene TRBJ1-5, with D tentatively TRBD1 (6 bases). CDR1 is SEHNR and CDR2 is FQNEAQ in the germline V gene (reference sequence). The CDR3 spans 15 residues. Trimming removed 5 bases at V and 4 bases at J, with 15 bases between. The CDR3 is CASSPEGVENQPQHF. The CDR3 nucleotides are TGTGCCAGCAGCCCAGAGGGGGTGGAAAATCAGCCCCAGCATTTT.

This chain connects TRBV19 to TRBJ1-1; TRBD1 matches at 11 bases. The CDR3 has 16 amino acids. Germline V gene data show CDR1 as LNHDA and CDR2 as SQIVND (reference sequence). J gave up 1 base and V 3 bases, and 4 bases lay outside the gene matches. CDR3 nucleotides: TGTGCCAGTAGTATCGGGGGGACAGGGGGGAACACTGAAGCTTTCTTT. This translates into CASSIGGTGGNTEAFF.